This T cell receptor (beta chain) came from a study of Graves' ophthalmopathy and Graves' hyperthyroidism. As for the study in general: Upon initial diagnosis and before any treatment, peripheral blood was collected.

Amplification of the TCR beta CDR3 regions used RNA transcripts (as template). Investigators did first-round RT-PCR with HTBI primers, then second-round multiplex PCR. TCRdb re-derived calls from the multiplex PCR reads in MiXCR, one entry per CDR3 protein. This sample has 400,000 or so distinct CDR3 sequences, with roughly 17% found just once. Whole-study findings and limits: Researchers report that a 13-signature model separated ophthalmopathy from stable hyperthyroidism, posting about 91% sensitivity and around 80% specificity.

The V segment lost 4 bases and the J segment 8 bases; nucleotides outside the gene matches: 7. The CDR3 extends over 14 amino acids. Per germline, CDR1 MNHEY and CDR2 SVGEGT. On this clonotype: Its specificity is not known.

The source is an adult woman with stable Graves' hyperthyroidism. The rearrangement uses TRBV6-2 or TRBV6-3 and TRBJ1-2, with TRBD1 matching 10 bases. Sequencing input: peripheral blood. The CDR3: CASSLTGQGTGYTF. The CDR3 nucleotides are TGTGCCAGCAGTTTGACGGGACAGGGGACCGGCTACACCTTC.